The clone carrying this TCR beta chain was detected a few times. The identical CDR3 is also encoded by other nucleotide sequences in the sample. Profiled with immunoSEQ multiplex PCR; TCRdb holds only in-frame clones, not every one. Counted here are 140,000 to 150,000 clones, about four fifths occurring once; the ten biggest clones make up 3.5%. These data originate in a study of blood T cell repertoires in COVID-19. Study overall: Some COVID-19 samples were acute and others convalescent; all came from the United States, Italy and Spain. From T cells, B-cell-depleted T cells, or PBMCs came the material, which was cDNA or gDNA.

Germline CDR1 reads MNHEY; CDR2 reads SMNVEV (reference sequence). Between the trimmed V and J ends, which lost 5 bases and 6 bases, there was a span of 11 bases. The CDR3 is 13 residues long. Specimen: peripheral blood. This TCR derives from a man between 70 and 80 years old who had recovered from COVID-19. The chain employs TRBV27 and TRBJ1-5; maybe TRBD1 (5 bases). CDR3 loop: CASSLAGGQPQHF. CDR3 bases: TGTGCCAGCAGTCTAGCGGGGGGTCAGCCCCAGCATTTT.